This entry is about one TCR beta chain. This entry is derived from a study of cytomegalovirus exposure and HLA in healthy donors. 60 Vbeta and 13 Jbeta primers were used in PCR. This table comes from immunoSEQ multiplex PCR, and its TCRdb copy is limited to in-frame clones, with some not included. The sample has under 65,000 clones. The sequenced sample consisted of PBMCs. The source is a woman aged 18-30 years in good health and CMV-seronegative.

This CDR3 is CSVEEWRVVGETQYF. The CDR3 DNA follows: TGCAGCGTTGAAGAATGGAGGGTGGTTGGGGAGACCCAGTACTTC. The V call is TRBV29-1, the J call TRBJ2-5, with a possible D match to TRBD2 (6 bases). With 0 bases removed from V and 5 bases from J, the gap between germline ends came to 16 bases. The CDR3 runs to 15 residues. The germline gives CDR1 SQVTM, CDR2 ANQGSEA.